Detailed here is one T cell receptor (beta chain). Its matching antigen is unknown. This entry belongs to a study of post-analysis software for immune sequencing data. The germline V gene encodes CDR1 SEHNR and CDR2 FQNEAQ (reference sequence). Trimming removed 2 bases at V and 8 bases at J, with 15 bases between. The CDR3 consists of 14 residues. Study-wide results and caveats: Elevated frequency relative to controls characterized four or five TRBV segments in patients, TRBV5-6, TRBV5-1 and TRBV20-1 among them.

Unique molecular identifiers tagged the TCR beta cDNA libraries. One entry per CDR3 protein results from TCRdb running MiXCR on the PCR reads. The data show 600,000 to 750,000 distinct CDR3 sequences, 55% to 60% seen once. The rearrangement links TRBV7-9 to TRBJ1-1; D is possibly TRBD1 (6 bases). The TCR originated in a girl aged 2 to 10 with multiple sclerosis. Sequenced: blood. Here the CDR3 reads CASSLNTGNAEAFF. DNA of the CDR3: TGTGCCAGCAGCTTAAATACAGGGAATGCCGAAGCTTTCTTT.